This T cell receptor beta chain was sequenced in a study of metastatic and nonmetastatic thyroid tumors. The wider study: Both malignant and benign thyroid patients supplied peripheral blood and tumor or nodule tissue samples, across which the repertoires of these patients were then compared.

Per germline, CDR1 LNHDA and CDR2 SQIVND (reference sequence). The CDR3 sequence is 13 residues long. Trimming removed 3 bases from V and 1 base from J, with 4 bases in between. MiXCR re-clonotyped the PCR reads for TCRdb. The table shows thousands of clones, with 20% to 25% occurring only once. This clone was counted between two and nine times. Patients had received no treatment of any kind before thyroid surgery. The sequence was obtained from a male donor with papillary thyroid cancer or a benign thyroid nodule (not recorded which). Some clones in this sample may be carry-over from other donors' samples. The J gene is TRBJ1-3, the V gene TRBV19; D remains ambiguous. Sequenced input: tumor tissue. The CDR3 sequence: CASSIRSGNTIYF. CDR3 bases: TGTGCCAGTAGTATCAGGTCTGGAAACACCATATATTTT.